The sequence of this T cell receptor (beta chain) was determined in a study of T cell repertoires in cytomegalovirus infection. Study-wide context: Recently identified HLA-C-restricted and well-studied HLA-B-restricted CMV epitopes were used. Findings of the study overall: Based on cumulative public TCR beta family frequency, carriers of CMV plus the relevant HLA were identified.

In TCRdb, the reads were re-called with MiXCR into one record per CDR3 protein. The sample lists hundreds of thousands of distinct CDR3 sequences, about 31% seen once, with approximately 13% in the top ten. The germline V gene encodes CDR1 SEHNR and CDR2 FQNEAQ (reference sequence). This CDR3 spans 14 amino acids. Trimming left V 7 bases short and J 4 bases short, with 16 bases between. Notes on this clonotype: Its antigen is undetermined.

The sequence was obtained from a human donor in good health (CMV status not recorded). Some clones in this sample may be carry-over from other donors' samples. The chain has TRBV7-9 and TRBJ2-5, with D maybe TRBD1 (7 bases). Sequenced here: cultured CD8+ T cells from PBMCs, sampled from culture after CMV antigen stimulation. In nucleotides, the CDR3 is TGTGCCAGCACCTCGGGGGACAGCCCAGAGACCCAGTACTTC. Translated, it gives CASTSGDSPETQYF.